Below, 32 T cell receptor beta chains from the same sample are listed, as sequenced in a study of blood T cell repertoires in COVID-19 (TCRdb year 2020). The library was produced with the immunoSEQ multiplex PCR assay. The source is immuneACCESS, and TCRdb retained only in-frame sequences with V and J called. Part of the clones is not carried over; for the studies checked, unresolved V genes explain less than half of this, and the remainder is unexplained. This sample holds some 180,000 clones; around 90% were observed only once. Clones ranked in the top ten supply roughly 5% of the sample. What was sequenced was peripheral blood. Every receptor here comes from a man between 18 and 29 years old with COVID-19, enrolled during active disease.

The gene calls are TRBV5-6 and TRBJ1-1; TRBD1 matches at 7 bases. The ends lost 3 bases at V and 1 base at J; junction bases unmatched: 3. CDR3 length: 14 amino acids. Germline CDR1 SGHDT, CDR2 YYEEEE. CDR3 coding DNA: TGTGCCAGCAGCTGGGGGACAGCGAACACTGAAGCTTTCTTT. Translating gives CASSWGTANTEAFF.

CDR3 loop: CAGNQAGAGYTF. CDR3 bases: TGTGCGGGCAACCAGGCTGGGGCTGGCTACACCTTC. The chain links TRBV2 to TRBJ1-2, with D possibly being TRBD1 (5 bases). CDR3 length equals 12 residues. From germline, CDR1 is SNHLY and CDR2 FYNNEI.

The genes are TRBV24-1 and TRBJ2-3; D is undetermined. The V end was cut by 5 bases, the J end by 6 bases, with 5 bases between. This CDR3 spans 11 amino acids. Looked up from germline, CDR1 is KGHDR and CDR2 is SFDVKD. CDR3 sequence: CATSGGDTQYF. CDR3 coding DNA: TGTGCCACCAGTGGAGGCGATACGCAGTATTTT.

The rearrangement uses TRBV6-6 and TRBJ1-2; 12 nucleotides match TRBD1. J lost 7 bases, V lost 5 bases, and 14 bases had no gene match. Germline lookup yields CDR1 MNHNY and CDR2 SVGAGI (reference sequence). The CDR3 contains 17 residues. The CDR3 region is CASSPYGTGGAYSGYTF. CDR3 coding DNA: TGTGCCAGCAGTCCCTACGGGACAGGGGGCGCTTATAGTGGCTACACCTTC.

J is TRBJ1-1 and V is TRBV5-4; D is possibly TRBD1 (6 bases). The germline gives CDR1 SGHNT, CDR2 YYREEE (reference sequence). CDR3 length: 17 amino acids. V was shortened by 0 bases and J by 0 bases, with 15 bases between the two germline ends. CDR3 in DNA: TGTGCCAGCAGCTTGGCTCGAACAGGGCAAATGAACACTGAAGCTTTCTTT. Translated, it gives CASSLARTGQMNTEAFF.

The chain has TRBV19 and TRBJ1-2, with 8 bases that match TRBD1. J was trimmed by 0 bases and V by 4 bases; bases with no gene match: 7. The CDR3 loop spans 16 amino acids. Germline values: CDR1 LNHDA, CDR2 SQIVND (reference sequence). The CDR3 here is CASSSAGGNPNYGYTF. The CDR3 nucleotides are TGTGCCAGTAGTAGCGCAGGGGGCAATCCTAACTATGGCTACACCTTC.

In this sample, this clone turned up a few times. CDR3 nucleotides: TGCGCCAGCAGCTCGACAGGGGTAGACACAGATACGCAGTATTTT. It specifies CASSSTGVDTDTQYF. The V gene is TRBV4-3, the J gene TRBJ2-3; TRBD1 matches 8 bases. The CDR3 has 15 residues. Germline CDR1 is LGHNA and CDR2 is YSLEER. After removal of 5 bases from V and 2 bases from J, the junction contained 6 bases not matched to a gene.

The CDR3 DNA is TGCGCCAGCAGCTTCGGTGTTACAGTAGAGACCCAGTACTTC. This sequence encodes CASSFGVTVETQYF. V and J are TRBV5-1 and TRBJ2-5; D remains unclear. V was trimmed by 2 bases and J by 4 bases, leaving 12 bases between them. The CDR3 runs to 14 residues. Germline loops: CDR1 SGHRS, CDR2 YFSETQ.

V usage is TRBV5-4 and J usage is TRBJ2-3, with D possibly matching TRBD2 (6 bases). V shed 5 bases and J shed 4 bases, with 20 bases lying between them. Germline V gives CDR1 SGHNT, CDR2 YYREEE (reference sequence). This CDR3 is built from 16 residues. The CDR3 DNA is TGTGCCAGCAGAGGGGACTCCCGGATTTGGGCAGATACGCAGTATTTT. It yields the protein CASRGDSRIWADTQYF. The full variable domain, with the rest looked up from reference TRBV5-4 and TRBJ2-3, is ETGVTQSPTHLIKTRGQQVTLRCSSQSGHNTVSWYQQALGQGPQFIFQYYREEENGRGNFPPRFSGLQFPNYSSELNVNALELDDSALYLCASRGDSRIWADTQYFGPGTRLTVL.

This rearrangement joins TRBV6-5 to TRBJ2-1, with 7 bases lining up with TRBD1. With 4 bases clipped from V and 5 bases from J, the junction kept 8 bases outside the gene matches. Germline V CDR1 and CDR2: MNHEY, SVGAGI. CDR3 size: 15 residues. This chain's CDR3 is CASSSEGAWDNEQFF. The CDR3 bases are TGTGCCAGCAGTTCCGAGGGGGCGTGGGACAATGAGCAGTTCTTC.

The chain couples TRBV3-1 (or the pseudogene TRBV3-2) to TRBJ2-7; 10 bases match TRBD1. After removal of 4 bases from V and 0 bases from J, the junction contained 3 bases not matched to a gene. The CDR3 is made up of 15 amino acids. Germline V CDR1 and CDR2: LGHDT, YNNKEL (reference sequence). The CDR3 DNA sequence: TGTGCCAGCAGCCTTCGGACAGGGGGCTCCTACGAGCAGTACTTC. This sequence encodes CASSLRTGGSYEQYF.

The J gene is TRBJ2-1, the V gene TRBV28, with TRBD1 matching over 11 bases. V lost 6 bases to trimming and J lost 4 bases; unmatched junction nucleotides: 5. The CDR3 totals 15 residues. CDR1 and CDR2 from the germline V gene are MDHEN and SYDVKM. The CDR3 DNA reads TGTGCCAGCAGGTTAAGGGACAGGGGGTACAATGAGCAGTTCTTC. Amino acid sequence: CASRLRDRGYNEQFF.

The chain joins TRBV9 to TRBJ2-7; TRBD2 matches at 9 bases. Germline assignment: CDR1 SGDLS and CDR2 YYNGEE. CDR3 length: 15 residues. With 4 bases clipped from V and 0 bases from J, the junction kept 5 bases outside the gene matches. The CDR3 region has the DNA TGTGCCAGCAGCCGAGGACTAGCGAGCTCCTACGAGCAGTACTTC. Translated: CASSRGLASSYEQYF.

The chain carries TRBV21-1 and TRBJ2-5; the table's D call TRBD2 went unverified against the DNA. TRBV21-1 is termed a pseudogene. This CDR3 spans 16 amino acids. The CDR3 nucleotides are TGTGCCAGCCATAGGGCCGGGGAGGCCTACCAAGAGACCCAGTACTTC. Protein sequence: CASHRAGEAYQETQYF.

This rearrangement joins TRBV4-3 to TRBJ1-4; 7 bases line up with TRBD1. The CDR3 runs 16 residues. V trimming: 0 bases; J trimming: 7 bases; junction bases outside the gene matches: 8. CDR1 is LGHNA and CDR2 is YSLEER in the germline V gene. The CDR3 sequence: CASSQDLTGVAEKLFF. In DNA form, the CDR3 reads TGCGCCAGCAGCCAAGATCTTACAGGGGTGGCTGAAAAACTGTTTTTT.

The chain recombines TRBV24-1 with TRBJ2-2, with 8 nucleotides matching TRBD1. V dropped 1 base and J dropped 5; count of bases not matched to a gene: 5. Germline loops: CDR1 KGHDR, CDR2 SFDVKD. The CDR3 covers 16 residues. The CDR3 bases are TGTGCCACCAGTGATTTAGGACAGGGTCGGACCGGGGAGCTGTTTTTT. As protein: CATSDLGQGRTGELFF.

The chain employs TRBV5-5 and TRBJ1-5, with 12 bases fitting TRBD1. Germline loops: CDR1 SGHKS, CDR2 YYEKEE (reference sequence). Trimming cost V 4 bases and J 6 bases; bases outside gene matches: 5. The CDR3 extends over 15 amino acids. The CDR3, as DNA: TGTGCCAGCAGCACCGGGACAGGGGGCTTTCAGCCCCAGCATTTT. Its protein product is CASSTGTGGFQPQHF.

CDR3 amino acids: CASSQAGQPQHF. As DNA, the CDR3 is TGTGCCAGCAGCCAAGCGGGGCAGCCCCAGCATTTT. The V gene is TRBV3-1 (or the pseudogene TRBV3-2), the J gene TRBJ1-5; no clear D. Trimming took 1 base from V and 7 from J, leaving 5 bases between them. This CDR3 is built from 12 residues. Germline CDR1 LGHDT, CDR2 YNNKEL (reference sequence).

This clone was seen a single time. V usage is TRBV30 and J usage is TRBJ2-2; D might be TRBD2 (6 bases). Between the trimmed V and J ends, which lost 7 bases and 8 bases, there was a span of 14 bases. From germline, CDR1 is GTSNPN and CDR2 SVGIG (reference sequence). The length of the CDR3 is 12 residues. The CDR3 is CAYLGRVGELFF. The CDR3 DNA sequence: TGTGCCTACCTCGGGAGAGTAGGGGAGCTGTTTTTT.

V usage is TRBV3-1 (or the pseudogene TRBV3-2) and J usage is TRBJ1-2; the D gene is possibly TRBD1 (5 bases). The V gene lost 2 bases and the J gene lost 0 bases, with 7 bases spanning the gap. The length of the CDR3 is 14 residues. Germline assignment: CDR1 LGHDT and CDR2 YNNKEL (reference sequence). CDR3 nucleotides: TGTGCCAGCAGCCAACAGGGTCCTAACTATGGCTACACCTTC. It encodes CASSQQGPNYGYTF.

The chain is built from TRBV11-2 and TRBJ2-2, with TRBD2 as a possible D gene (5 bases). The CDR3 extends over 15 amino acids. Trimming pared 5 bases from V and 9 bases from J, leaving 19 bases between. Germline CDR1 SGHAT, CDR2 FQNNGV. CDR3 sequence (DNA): TGTGCCAGCAGCCCCGGACTGGTGAGGGATTGGGAGCTGTTTTTT. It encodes CASSPGLVRDWELFF.

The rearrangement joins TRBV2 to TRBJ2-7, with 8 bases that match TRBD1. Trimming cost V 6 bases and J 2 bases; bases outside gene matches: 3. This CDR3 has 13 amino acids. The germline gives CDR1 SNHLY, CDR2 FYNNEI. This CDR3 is CASRLTGAYEQYF. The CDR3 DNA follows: TGTGCCAGCAGGCTGACAGGGGCCTACGAGCAGTACTTC.

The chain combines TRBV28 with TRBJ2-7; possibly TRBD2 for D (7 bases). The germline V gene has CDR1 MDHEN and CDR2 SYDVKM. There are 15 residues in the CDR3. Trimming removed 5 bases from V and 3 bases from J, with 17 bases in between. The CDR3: CASSPRGLADYEQYF. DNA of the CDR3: TGTGCCAGCAGTCCCCGGGGGCTAGCGGACTACGAGCAGTACTTC.

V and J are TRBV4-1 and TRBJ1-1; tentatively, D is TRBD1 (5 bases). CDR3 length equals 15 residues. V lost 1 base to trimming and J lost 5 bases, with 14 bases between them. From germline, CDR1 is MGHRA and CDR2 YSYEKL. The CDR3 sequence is CASSQVWGRLTEAFF. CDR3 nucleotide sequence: TGCGCCAGCAGCCAAGTTTGGGGGAGGCTTACTGAAGCTTTCTTT.

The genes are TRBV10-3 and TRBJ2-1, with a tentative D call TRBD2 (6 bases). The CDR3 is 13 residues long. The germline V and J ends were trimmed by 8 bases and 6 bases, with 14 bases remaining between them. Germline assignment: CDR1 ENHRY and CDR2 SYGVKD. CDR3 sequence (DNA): TGTGCCATCGAAAGTCTAGCGACCAATGAGCAGTTCTTC. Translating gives CAIESLATNEQFF.

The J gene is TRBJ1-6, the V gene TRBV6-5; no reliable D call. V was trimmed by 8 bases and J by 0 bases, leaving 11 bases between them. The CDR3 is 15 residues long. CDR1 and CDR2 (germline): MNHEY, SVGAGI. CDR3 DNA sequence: TGTGCCAGCGCTACAGTAAGCTCCTATAATTCACCCCTCCACTTT. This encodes CASATVSSYNSPLHF.

CDR3 in DNA: TGTGCCAGCAGCCAAGATCTACTAGCGGGGGGGAATGAGCAGTTCTTC. Its protein is CASSQDLLAGGNEQFF. V gene TRBV14 combines with J gene TRBJ2-1; 13 bases map to TRBD2. J lost 7 bases, V lost 0 bases, and 3 bases had no gene match. The germline gives CDR1 SGHDN, CDR2 FVKESK. This CDR3 spans 16 amino acids.

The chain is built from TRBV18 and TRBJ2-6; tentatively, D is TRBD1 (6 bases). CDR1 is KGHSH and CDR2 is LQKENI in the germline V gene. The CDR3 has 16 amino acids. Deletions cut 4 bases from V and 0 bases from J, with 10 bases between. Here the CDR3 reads CASSLGQLSGANVLTF. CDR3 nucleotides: TGTGCCAGCTCACTGGGACAACTCTCTGGGGCCAACGTCCTGACTTTC. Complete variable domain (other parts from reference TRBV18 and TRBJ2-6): NAGVMQNPRHLVRRRGQEARLRCSPMKGHSHVYWYRQLPEEGLKFMVYLQKENIIDESGMPKERFSAEFPKEGPSILRIQQVVRGDSAAYFCASSLGQLSGANVLTFGAGSRLTVL.

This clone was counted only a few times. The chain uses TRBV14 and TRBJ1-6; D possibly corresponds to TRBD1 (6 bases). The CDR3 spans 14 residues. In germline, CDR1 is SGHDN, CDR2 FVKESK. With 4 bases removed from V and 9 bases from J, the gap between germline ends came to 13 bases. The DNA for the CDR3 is TGTGCCAGCAGCCCAGGCAGGGGAAGTTCACCCCTCCACTTT. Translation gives CASSPGRGSSPLHF.

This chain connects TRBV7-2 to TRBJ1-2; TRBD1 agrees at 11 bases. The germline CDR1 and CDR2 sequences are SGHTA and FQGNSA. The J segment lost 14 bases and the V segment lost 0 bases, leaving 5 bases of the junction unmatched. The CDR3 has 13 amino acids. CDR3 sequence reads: CASSLARDRGYTF. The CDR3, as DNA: TGTGCCAGCAGCTTAGCCCGGGACAGGGGGTATACCTTC. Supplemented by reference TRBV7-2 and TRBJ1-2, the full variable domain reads GAGVSQSPSNKVTEKGKDVELRCDPISGHTALYWYRQSLGQGLEFLIYFQGNSAPDKSGLPSDRFSAERTGGSVSTLTIQRTQQEDSAVYLCASSLARDRGYTFGSGTRLTVV.

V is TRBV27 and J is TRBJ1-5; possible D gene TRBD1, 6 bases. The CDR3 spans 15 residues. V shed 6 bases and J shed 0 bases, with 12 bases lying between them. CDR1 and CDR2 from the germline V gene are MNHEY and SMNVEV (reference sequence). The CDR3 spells CASRDSFHSNQPQHF. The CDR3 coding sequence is TGTGCCAGCAGGGACAGCTTCCATAGCAATCAGCCCCAGCATTTT.

DNA for the CDR3: TGTGCCAGCACCTCGAGAGCCTACAATGAGCAGTTCTTC. This gives the protein CASTSRAYNEQFF. The J gene is TRBJ2-1, the V gene TRBV7-8; D remains ambiguous. This CDR3 region has 13 residues. Trimming removed 7 bases at V and 2 bases at J, with 9 bases between. Germline V lookup: CDR1 SGHVS, CDR2 FQNEAQ.